This T cell receptor (beta chain) was identified during a study of blood T cell repertoires in COVID-19. Germline-derived CDR1 and CDR2 are SGHKS and YYEKEE (reference sequence). The germline V and J ends were trimmed by 0 bases and 3 bases, with 13 bases remaining between them. The CDR3 extends over 15 amino acids. This table comes from immunoSEQ multiplex PCR, and its TCRdb copy is limited to in-frame clones, with some not included. The sample has around 80,000 clones; around 86% are singletons. Sequencing was done on a sample of peripheral blood. The V gene is TRBV5-5, the J gene TRBJ2-7; tentatively, D is TRBD1 (7 bases). This sequence was found in a human donor in a cohort sampled during active COVID-19. The CDR3 protein is CASSLGGTADYEQYF. In DNA, the CDR3 is TGTGCCAGCAGCTTGGGCGGGACAGCCGACTACGAGCAGTACTTC.